A single sample gave rise to the 11 T cell receptor beta chains below, sequenced in a study of identical twins. Via MiXCR, TCRdb re-called the 5' RACE reads, giving one row per CDR3 protein. The profile covers about 100,000 distinct CDR3 sequences, with 4.5% to 6.5% appearing a single time and roughly 12% taken by the ten largest. Sequencing used memory T cells sorted from blood. The origin of the receptors is a woman between 45 and 60 years old in good health.

The V call is TRBV30, the J call TRBJ2-1; D unresolved. Trimming removed 0 bases from V and 3 bases from J, with 6 bases in between. The CDR3 runs to 13 residues. CDR1 is GTSNPN, CDR2 SVGIG, per germline (reference sequence). The CDR3: CAWSVNSYNEQFF. DNA of the CDR3: TGTGCCTGGAGTGTAAACAGCTACAATGAGCAGTTCTTC.

In its sample, this clonotype was seen many times. One junction end does not reproduce the germline sequence, and a read error may be involved. V and J are TRBV6-6 and TRBJ2-7; a possible D gene is TRBD1 (6 bases). CDR1 is MNHNY, CDR2 SVGAGI, per germline (reference sequence). The CDR3 consists of 12 residues. The CDR3 DNA reads as TGTGCCAGCAGTTATGGTGACAGGACCCCGTTCTTC. The encoded protein is CASSYGDRTPFF.

This clonotype has ten or more counts. The chain joins TRBV29-1 to TRBJ1-1; D gene uncertain. Trimming stripped 4 bases from V and 3 bases from J, with 6 bases between. Per the germline V gene, CDR1 is SQVTM and CDR2 is ANQGSEA. The CDR3 loop spans 11 amino acids. Written as DNA, the CDR3 is TGCAGCGTTGTAAGGGACACTGAAGCTTTCTTT. Amino acids: CSVVRDTEAFF.

This clonotype was detected many times. V and J are TRBV24-1 and TRBJ2-1; 9 bases line up with TRBD2. The length of the CDR3 is 16 residues. CDR1 is KGHDR and CDR2 is SFDVKD in the germline V gene. The V segment lost 1 base and the J segment 5 bases; nucleotides outside the gene matches: 5. The CDR3 protein is CATSDFRTSADNEQFF. The CDR3 nucleotides are TGTGCCACCAGTGATTTTAGGACTAGCGCTGACAATGAGCAGTTCTTC.

This clonotype was observed at least ten times. The chain uses TRBV9 and TRBJ2-1, with TRBD2 matching 10 bases. There are 19 residues in the CDR3. V lost 0 bases to trimming and J lost 4 bases; unmatched junction nucleotides: 13. CDR1 is SGDLS, CDR2 YYNGEE, per germline. The CDR3 sequence is CASSVVGTAGGFRYNEQFF. In nucleotides, the CDR3 is TGTGCCAGCAGCGTAGTGGGGACAGCGGGGGGGTTTCGGTACAATGAGCAGTTCTTC.

V and J are TRBV4-1 and TRBJ2-5; D is uncertain. Germline CDR1 MGHRA, CDR2 YSYEKL. V shed 1 base and J shed 0 bases, with 9 bases lying between them. The CDR3 sequence is 15 residues long. The CDR3 loop is CASSQGVINQETQYF. For the CDR3, the DNA is TGCGCCAGCAGCCAAGGGGTTATAAACCAAGAGACCCAGTACTTC.

This clonotype showed up just a few times. The chain couples TRBV7-3 to TRBJ2-3; 7 bases are shared with TRBD2. Germline CDR1 SGHTA, CDR2 FQGTGA. This CDR3 has 15 amino acids. After removal of 0 bases from V and 4 bases from J, the junction contained 4 bases not matched to a gene. CDR3 in DNA: TGTGCCAGCAGCTTAACGGGAGGGCCCGCAGATACGCAGTATTTT. This sequence encodes CASSLTGGPADTQYF.

V and J are TRBV12-5 and TRBJ1-2, with 10 bases aligning to TRBD1. This CDR3 has 13 amino acids. The trim removed 3 bases at V and 11 bases at J, leaving 6 bases unmatched. From germline, CDR1 is LGHNT and CDR2 FRNRAP. This chain's CDR3 is CASGLDRGRGYTF. The CDR3 nucleotides read TGTGCTAGTGGTTTAGACAGGGGGCGCGGATACACCTTC.

The table lists this clonotype with a few counts. The J gene is TRBJ1-6, the V gene TRBV20-1, with TRBD1 as a possible D gene (5 bases). CDR1 DFQATT and CDR2 SNEGSKA come from the germline V gene (reference sequence). The CDR3 consists of 14 residues. V shed 3 bases and J shed 5 bases, with 11 bases lying between them. CDR3 sequence reads: CSARTWGDNSPLHF. The CDR3 coding sequence is TGCAGTGCTAGGACATGGGGGGATAATTCACCCCTCCACTTT.

This clonotype appeared many times. The rearrangement uses TRBV7-2 and TRBJ1-2, with a possible D match to TRBD1 (6 bases). Deletions cut 9 bases from V and 8 bases from J, with 10 bases between. Per the germline V gene, CDR1 is SGHTA and CDR2 is FQGNSA. This CDR3 region has 10 residues. The CDR3 DNA reads TGTGCCAGGGATGGGGGCGGCTACACCTTC. It translates to CARDGGGYTF.

This clonotype was counted at least ten times. The V and J genes are TRBV5-1 and TRBJ2-3, with D perhaps assigned TRBD1 or TRBD2 (5 bases each). With 4 bases removed from V and 4 bases from J, the gap between germline ends came to 10 bases. Per the germline V gene, CDR1 is SGHRS and CDR2 is YFSETQ. The CDR3 contains 13 residues. The CDR3 region is CASSPVGADTQYF. The CDR3 nucleotides are TGCGCCAGCAGCCCGGTGGGGGCAGATACGCAGTATTTT.